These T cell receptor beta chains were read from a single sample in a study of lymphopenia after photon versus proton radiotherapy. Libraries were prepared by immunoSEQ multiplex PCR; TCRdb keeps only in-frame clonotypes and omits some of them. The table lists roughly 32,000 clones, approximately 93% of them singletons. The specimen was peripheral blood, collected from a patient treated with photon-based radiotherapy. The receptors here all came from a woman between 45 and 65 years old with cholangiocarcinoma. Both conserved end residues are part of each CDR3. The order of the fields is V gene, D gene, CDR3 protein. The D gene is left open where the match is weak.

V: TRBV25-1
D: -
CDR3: CASSEFGDPYGYTF

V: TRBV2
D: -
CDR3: CASIQVTETQYF

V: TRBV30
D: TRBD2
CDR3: CAWNRASGASTDTQYF

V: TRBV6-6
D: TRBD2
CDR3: CASSFGTSGKETQYF

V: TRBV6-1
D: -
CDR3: CASSRQMNTEAFF

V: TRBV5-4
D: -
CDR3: CASSLVGSGELFF

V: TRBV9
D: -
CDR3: CASSRSGTSSSSYNSPLHF

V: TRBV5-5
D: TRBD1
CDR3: CASSWTGAYGYTF

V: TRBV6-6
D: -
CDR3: CASQVFWEGYNSPLHF

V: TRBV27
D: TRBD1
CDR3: CASSPGGTGGQPQHF

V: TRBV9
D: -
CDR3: CASSVGPNTGTGELFF